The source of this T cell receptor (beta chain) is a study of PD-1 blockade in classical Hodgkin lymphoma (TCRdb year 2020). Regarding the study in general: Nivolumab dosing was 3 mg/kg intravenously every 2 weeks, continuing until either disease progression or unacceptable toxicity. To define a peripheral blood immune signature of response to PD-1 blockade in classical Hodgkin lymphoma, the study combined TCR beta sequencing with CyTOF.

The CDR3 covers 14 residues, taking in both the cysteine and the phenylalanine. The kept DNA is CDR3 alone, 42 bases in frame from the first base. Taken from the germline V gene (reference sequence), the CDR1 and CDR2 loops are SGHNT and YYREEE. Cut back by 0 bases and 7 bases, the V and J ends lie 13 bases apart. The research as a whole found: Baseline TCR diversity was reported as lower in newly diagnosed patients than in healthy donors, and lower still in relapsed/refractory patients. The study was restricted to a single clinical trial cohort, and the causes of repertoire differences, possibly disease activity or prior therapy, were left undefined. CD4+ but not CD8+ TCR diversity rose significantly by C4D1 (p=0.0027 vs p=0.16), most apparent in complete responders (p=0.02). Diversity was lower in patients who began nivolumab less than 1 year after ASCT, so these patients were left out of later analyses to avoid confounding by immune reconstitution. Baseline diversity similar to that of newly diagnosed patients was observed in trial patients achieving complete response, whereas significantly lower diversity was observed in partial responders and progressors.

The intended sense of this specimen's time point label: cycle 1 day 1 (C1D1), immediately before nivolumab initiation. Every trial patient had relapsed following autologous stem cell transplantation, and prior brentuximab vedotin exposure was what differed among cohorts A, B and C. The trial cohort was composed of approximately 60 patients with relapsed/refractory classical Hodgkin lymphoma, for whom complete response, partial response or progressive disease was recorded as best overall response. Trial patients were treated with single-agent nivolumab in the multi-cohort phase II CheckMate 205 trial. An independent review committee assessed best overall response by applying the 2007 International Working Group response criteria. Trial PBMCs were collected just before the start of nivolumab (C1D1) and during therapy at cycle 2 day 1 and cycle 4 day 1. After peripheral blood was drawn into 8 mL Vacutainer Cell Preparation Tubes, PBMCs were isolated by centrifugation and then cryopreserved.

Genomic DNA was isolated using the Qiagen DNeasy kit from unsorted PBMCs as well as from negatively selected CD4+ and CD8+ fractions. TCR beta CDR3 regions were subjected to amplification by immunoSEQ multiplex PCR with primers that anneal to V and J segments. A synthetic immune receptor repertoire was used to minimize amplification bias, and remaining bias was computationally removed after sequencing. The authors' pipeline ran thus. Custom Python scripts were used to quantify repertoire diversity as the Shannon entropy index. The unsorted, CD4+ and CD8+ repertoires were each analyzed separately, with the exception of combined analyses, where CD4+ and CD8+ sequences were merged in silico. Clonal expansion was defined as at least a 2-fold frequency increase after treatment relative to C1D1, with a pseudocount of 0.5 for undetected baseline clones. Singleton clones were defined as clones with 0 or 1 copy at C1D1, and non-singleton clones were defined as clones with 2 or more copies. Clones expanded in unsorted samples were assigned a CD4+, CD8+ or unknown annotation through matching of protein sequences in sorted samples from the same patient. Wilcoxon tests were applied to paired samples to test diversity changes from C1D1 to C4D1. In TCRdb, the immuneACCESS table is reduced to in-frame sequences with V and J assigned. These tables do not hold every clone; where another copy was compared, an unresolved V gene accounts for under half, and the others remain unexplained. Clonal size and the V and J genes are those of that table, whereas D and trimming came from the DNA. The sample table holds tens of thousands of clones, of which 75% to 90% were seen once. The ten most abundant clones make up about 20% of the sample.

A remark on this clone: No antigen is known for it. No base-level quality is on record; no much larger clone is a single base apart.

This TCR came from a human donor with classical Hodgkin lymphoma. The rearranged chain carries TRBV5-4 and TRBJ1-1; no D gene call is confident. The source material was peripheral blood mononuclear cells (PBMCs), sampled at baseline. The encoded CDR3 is CASSLGLEEVEAFF. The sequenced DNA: TGTGCCAGCAGCTTGGGTCTGGAGGAGGTTGAAGCTTTCTTT.